Listed here are 5 T cell receptor beta chains from one sample, sequenced in a study of blood T cell repertoires in COVID-19. Profiling relied on immunoSEQ multiplex PCR, and the TCRdb table lists in-frame clones only, not all of them. The sample includes about 50,000 clones, approximately 84% seen only once; the top ten take 17%. Sequencing was done on a sample of peripheral blood. These receptors all stem from a man in his 70s with active COVID-19.

The rearrangement joins TRBV7-2 to TRBJ2-7; 10 bases align to TRBD2. Germline CDR1 is SGHTA and CDR2 is FQGNSA. V was clipped by 0 bases and J by 7 bases; unmatched bases: 6. The CDR3 has 15 amino acids. In DNA form, the CDR3 reads TGTGCCAGCAGCTTAGCTAGCGGGAGGTCCGAGGAGCAGTACTTC. Translating it yields CASSLASGRSEEQYF.

This clone was observed once. V usage is TRBV6-1 and J usage is TRBJ1-6; TRBD1 matches 10 bases. V lost 2 bases, J lost 10 bases, and 8 bases stayed unmatched. The CDR3 loop spans 16 amino acids. CDR1 and CDR2 (germline): MNHNS, SASEGT. This chain's CDR3 is CASSETPDRGQSPLHF. DNA of the CDR3: TGTGCCAGCAGTGAAACCCCTGACAGGGGGCAATCACCCCTCCACTTT.

This clone has just a few counts. The V gene is TRBV9, the J gene TRBJ1-5, with D uncertain. CDR3 size: 14 residues. The V end lost 0 bases, the J end lost 9 bases, and 13 bases lay between the germline ends. CDR1 SGDLS and CDR2 YYNGEE come from the germline V gene. The CDR3 region is CASSVDQASGPQHF. The CDR3 nucleotides are TGTGCCAGCAGCGTAGATCAGGCCTCCGGGCCCCAGCATTTT. Complete variable domain (other parts from reference TRBV9 and TRBJ1-5): DSGVTQTPKHLITATGQRVTLRCSPRSGDLSVYWYQQSLDQGLQFLIQYYNGEERAKGNILERFSAQQFPDLHSELNLSSLELGDSALYFCASSVDQASGPQHFGDGTRLSIL.

The chain has TRBV4-1 and TRBJ2-1; TRBD2 aligns across 10 bases. The CDR3 is made up of 17 amino acids. J gave up 3 bases and V 1 base, and 6 bases lay outside the gene matches. Germline V lookup: CDR1 MGHRA, CDR2 YSYEKL. The CDR3 bases are TGCGCCAGCAGCCAAGCTGAGGGACTAGCGCGCTACAATGAGCAGTTCTTC. Translated: CASSQAEGLARYNEQFF.

This clone was seen more than once but under ten times. The chain has TRBV18 and TRBJ2-3; D may be TRBD2 (5 bases). This CDR3 has 14 amino acids. Trimming cost V 6 bases and J 4 bases, with 14 bases left between them. Germline CDR1 is KGHSH and CDR2 is LQKENI. The CDR3 bases are TGTGCCAGCTCCCGGACTTCAGTGGCAGATACGCAGTATTTT. Its protein is CASSRTSVADTQYF.